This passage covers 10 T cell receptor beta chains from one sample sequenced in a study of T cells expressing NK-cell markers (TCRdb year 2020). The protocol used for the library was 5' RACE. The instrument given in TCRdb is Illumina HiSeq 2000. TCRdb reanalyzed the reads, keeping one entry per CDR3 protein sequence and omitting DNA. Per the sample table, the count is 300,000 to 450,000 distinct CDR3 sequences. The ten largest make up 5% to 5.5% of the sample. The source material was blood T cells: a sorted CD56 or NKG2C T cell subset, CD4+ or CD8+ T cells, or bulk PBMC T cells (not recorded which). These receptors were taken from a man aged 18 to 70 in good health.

Here the CDR3 reads CASSWGLGPTGTEAFF. The chain has TRBV5-6 and TRBJ1-1; TCRdb picks TRBD1, but there is no DNA to check that call. The CDR3 covers 16 residues. Germline values: CDR1 SGHDT, CDR2 YYEEEE.

The CDR3 sequence is CASSPRISGTATSSTDTQYF. The chain employs TRBV5-1 and TRBJ2-3; the D call of TRBD2 rests on TCRdb alone, since no DNA is present to check it. CDR3 size: 20 residues. Germline values: CDR1 SGHRS, CDR2 YFSETQ.

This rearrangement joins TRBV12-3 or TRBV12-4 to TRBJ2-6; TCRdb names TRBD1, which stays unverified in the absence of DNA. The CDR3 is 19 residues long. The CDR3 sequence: CASSFPPGRGLPGANVLTF.

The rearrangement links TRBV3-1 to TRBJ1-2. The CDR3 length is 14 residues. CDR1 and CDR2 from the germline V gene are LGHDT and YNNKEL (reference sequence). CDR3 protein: CASSQEFRKRGYTF. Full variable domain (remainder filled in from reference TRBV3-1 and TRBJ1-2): DTAVSQTPKYLVTQMGNDKSIKCEQNLGHDTMYWYKQDSKKFLKIMFSYNNKELIINETVPNRFSPKSPDKAHLNLHINSLELGDSAVYFCASSQEFRKRGYTFGSGTRLTVV.

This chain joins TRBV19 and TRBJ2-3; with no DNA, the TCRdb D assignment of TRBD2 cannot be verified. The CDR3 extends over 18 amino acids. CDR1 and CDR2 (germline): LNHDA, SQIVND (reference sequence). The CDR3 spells CASSSANPGLAKTDTQYF.

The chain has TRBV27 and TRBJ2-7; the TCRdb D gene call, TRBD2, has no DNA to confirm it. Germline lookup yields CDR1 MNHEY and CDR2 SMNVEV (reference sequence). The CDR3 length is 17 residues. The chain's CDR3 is CASSLSISGGLIYEQYF.

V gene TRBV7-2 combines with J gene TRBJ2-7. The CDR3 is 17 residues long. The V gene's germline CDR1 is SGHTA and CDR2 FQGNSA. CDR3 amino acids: CASSLRRAEVSSYEQYF.

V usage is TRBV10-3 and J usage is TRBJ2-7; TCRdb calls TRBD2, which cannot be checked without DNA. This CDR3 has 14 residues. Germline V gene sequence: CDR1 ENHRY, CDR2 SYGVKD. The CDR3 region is CAISESGRTHEQYF.

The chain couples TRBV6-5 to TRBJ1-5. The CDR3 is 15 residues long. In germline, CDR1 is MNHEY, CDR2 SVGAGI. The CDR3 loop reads CASSYSVSANQPQHF.

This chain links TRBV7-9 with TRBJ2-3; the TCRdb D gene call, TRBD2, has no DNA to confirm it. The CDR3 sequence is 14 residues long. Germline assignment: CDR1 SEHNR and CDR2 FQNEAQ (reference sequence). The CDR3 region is CASSSRAGTDTQYF.